Below, 22 T cell receptor beta chains from the same sample are listed, as sequenced in a study of shared clonotypes between healthy human individuals. Method: immunoSEQ multiplex PCR; TCRdb's copy keeps in-frame clones and lacks some. This repertoire shows around 1.4 million clones, 98% found once; its top ten account for approximately 0.38%. The sample was naive CD4+ T cells sorted from blood. Documented subset: CD45RA+ positively selected. These receptors were obtained from a young man in good health.

The count of this clone is one. This chain joins TRBV30 and TRBJ1-1; a weak D match, TRBD1 (5 bases). CDR1 and CDR2 from the germline V gene are GTSNPN and SVGIG (reference sequence). This CDR3 region has 19 residues. V shed 2 bases and J shed 0 bases, with 25 bases lying between them. CDR3 region: CAWSFRGPGFPQMNTEAFF. The CDR3 DNA reads as TGTGCCTGGAGTTTCAGAGGACCAGGGTTCCCCCAAATGAACACTGAAGCTTTCTTT.

Notes on this clone: Other nucleotide sequences in the sample specify the same CDR3. The rearrangement joins TRBV7-2 to TRBJ2-5, with D unclear. The CDR3 extends over 12 amino acids. With 1 base removed from V and 2 bases from J, the gap between germline ends came to 2 bases. In germline, CDR1 is SGHTA, CDR2 FQGNSA. The CDR3 DNA reads as TGTGCCAGCAGCTTAGGACAAGAGACCCAGTACTTC. Translation gives CASSLGQETQYF.

The chain has TRBV6-5 and TRBJ2-7; 9 bases fit TRBD1. J gave up 1 base and V 4 bases, and 8 bases lay outside the gene matches. The germline V gene has CDR1 MNHEY and CDR2 SVGAGI. The CDR3 runs to 16 residues. The CDR3, as DNA: TGTGCCAGCAGTTTACGGCCGGGACAGGGATCCTACGAGCAGTACTTC. Encoded protein: CASSLRPGQGSYEQYF.

The table lists this clone with a count of one. The chain is built from TRBV6-6 and TRBJ1-1; possible D gene TRBD1, 6 bases. Trimming removed 6 bases from V and 1 base from J, with 18 bases in between. CDR1 is MNHNY, CDR2 SVGAGI, per germline (reference sequence). This CDR3 contains 16 residues. This CDR3 reads CASSLTPGQPNTEAFF. The DNA for the CDR3 is TGTGCCAGCAGCCTAACCCCGGGACAACCGAACACTGAAGCTTTCTTT.

The V gene is TRBV5-4, the J gene TRBJ1-1; no definite D call. The CDR3 totals 14 residues. Looked up from germline, CDR1 is SGHNT and CDR2 is YYREEE (reference sequence). Deletions cut 2 bases from V and 3 bases from J, with 11 bases between. The CDR3 DNA is TGTGCCAGCAGCTTTGAGAGGCGGGACACTGAAGCTTTCTTT. It yields the protein CASSFERRDTEAFF.

This clone was observed a single time. The rearrangement uses TRBV28 and TRBJ1-2, with 7 bases identical to TRBD1. After removal of 6 bases from V and 4 bases from J, the junction contained 8 bases not matched to a gene. The CDR3 extends over 14 amino acids. Germline assignment: CDR1 MDHEN and CDR2 SYDVKM. This CDR3 reads CASRAQGLSYGYTF. CDR3 nucleotide sequence: TGTGCCAGCAGGGCACAGGGGTTGAGCTATGGCTACACCTTC.

Notes on this clone: The same CDR3 arises from other DNA sequences in this sample as well. CDR3 sequence: CASSLVGSYEQYF. Written as DNA, the CDR3 is TGCGCCAGCAGCTTGGTAGGGAGCTACGAGCAGTACTTC. V is TRBV5-1 and J is TRBJ2-7; TRBD2 might be the D (5 bases). Per the germline V gene, CDR1 is SGHRS and CDR2 is YFSETQ. The V and J ends lost 0 bases and 3 bases respectively, with 7 bases between them. There are 13 residues in the CDR3.

V usage is TRBV6-1 and J usage is TRBJ1-1, with no clear D. V was cut by 1 base and J by 1 base, with 7 bases left in between. The CDR3 is 14 amino acids. CDR1 and CDR2 from the germline V gene are MNHNS and SASEGT. The CDR3 loop is CASSEDGGNTEAFF. In DNA, the CDR3 is TGTGCCAGCAGTGAAGACGGTGGGAACACTGAAGCTTTCTTT.

The J gene is TRBJ2-4, the V gene TRBV5-1; tentatively, D is TRBD1 (6 bases). CDR3 length equals 11 residues. V lost 4 bases to trimming and J lost 15 bases, with 14 bases between them. Germline-derived CDR1 and CDR2 are SGHRS and YFSETQ. The CDR3 DNA follows: TGCGCCAGCAGCCCCGGACAGTTGCTGTACTTC. It specifies CASSPGQLLYF.

The chain employs TRBV11-3 and TRBJ2-2, with D unresolved. The V end was cut by 1 base, the J end by 5 bases, with 11 bases between. Germline values: CDR1 SGHNT, CDR2 YENEEA. The CDR3 covers 15 residues. The CDR3 sequence: CASSLGPGQTGELFF. DNA for the CDR3: TGTGCCAGCAGCTTAGGACCGGGCCAAACCGGGGAGCTGTTTTTT.

J is TRBJ2-3 and V is TRBV9, with 8 bases lining up with TRBD1. The V and J ends lost 6 bases and 9 bases, in that order; junction bases with no gene match: 9. This CDR3 spans 13 amino acids. Germline values: CDR1 SGDLS, CDR2 YYNGEE. CDR3 nucleotides: TGTGCCAGCACCTTGCAGGGGGCAGGAACGCAGTATTTT. The encoded protein is CASTLQGAGTQYF.

This clone was found once. The J gene is TRBJ2-2, the V gene TRBV10-1; D may be TRBD1 or TRBD2 (5 bases each). The length of the CDR3 is 15 residues. The V gene's germline CDR1 is WNHNN and CDR2 SYGVQD (reference sequence). Between the trimmed V and J ends, which lost 5 bases and 4 bases, there was a span of 14 bases. The CDR3 coding sequence is TGCGCCAGCAGTTCCGAGGGGCAACTCACCGGGGAGCTGTTTTTT. This gives the protein CASSSEGQLTGELFF.

The V and J genes are TRBV4-3 and TRBJ2-3; the match to TRBD1 covers 8 bases. Germline lookup yields CDR1 LGHNA and CDR2 YSLEER. V shed 6 bases, J shed 3 bases, and the junction held 8 bases outside the gene matches. CDR3 length: 15 amino acids. CDR3 region: CASSRDRYPTDTQYF. The CDR3, as DNA: TGCGCCAGCAGTAGGGACAGGTATCCTACAGATACGCAGTATTTT.

V gene TRBV9 combines with J gene TRBJ2-5; D uncertain. This CDR3 has 15 amino acids. Trimming cost V 0 bases and J 2 bases, with 11 bases left between them. The germline V gene has CDR1 SGDLS and CDR2 YYNGEE. CDR3 bases: TGTGCCAGCAGCGTAGGGGTAGCAGTTCAAGAGACCCAGTACTTC. Amino acid sequence: CASSVGVAVQETQYF.

The V gene is TRBV9, the J gene TRBJ1-1; perhaps TRBD1 as D (6 bases). The germline gives CDR1 SGDLS, CDR2 YYNGEE. V lost 0 bases and J lost 1, with 13 bases in between. The CDR3 loop spans 16 amino acids. The CDR3 DNA reads as TGTGCCAGCAGCGTAGTGGCAGGGGCTGGGAACACTGAAGCTTTCTTT. This encodes CASSVVAGAGNTEAFF.

Details on this clone: The junction departs from germline at one end; a sequencing error may be responsible. The V and J genes are TRBV6-5 and TRBJ2-7, with D unresolved. The CDR3 spans 11 residues. Germline V lookup: CDR1 MNHEY, CDR2 SVGAGI. The DNA of the CDR3 is TGTGCCAGCAGTTCAGTCGGAAGGGTTGACTTC. Translating gives CASSSVGRVDF.

The rearrangement links TRBV7-2 to TRBJ2-1, with unresolved D. The CDR3 totals 15 residues. Germline values: CDR1 SGHTA, CDR2 FQGNSA. Between the trimmed V and J ends, which lost 5 bases and 2 bases, there was a span of 13 bases. CDR3 nucleotides: TGTGCCAGCAGCCCCTCCGGCGGAACCTACAATGAGCAGTTCTTC. It is translated as CASSPSGGTYNEQFF.

The chain recombines TRBV5-1 with TRBJ2-5, with TRBD1 matching 11 bases. CDR1 is SGHRS, CDR2 YFSETQ, per germline. The CDR3 length is 15 residues. V lost 3 bases and J lost 2; bases outside the gene matches: 3. CDR3 amino acids: CASSYGQGAQETQYF. The CDR3 bases are TGCGCCAGCAGCTATGGACAGGGGGCGCAAGAGACCCAGTACTTC.

Remarks on this clone: At the DNA level, this CDR3 is encoded by other sequences in the same sample as well. The chain links TRBV18 to TRBJ2-1, with TRBD2 matching 7 bases. The V gene end was trimmed by 2 bases and the J gene end by 4 bases; junction bases not matched to a gene: 5. The V gene's germline CDR1 is KGHSH and CDR2 LQKENI. The length of the CDR3 is 15 residues. CDR3 region: CASSPSQGGYNEQFF. CDR3 sequence (DNA): TGTGCCAGCTCACCATCCCAGGGAGGGTACAATGAGCAGTTCTTC.

Comment on this clone: This CDR3 is also generated by other DNA sequences in the sample. The rearrangement uses TRBV5-1 and TRBJ1-3; 7 bases match TRBD1. J lost 1 base, V lost 4 bases, and 5 bases had no gene match. The CDR3 totals 15 residues. CDR1 is SGHRS and CDR2 is YFSETQ in the germline V gene. This CDR3 reads CASSRTGESGNTIYF. CDR3 in DNA: TGCGCCAGCAGCCGAACAGGGGAGTCTGGAAACACCATATATTTT.

The J gene is TRBJ2-3, the V gene TRBV4-1; the D gene is possibly TRBD2 (6 bases). The CDR3 runs to 20 residues. Germline CDR1 reads MGHRA; CDR2 reads YSYEKL. The V end lost 3 bases, the J end lost 4 bases, and 29 bases lay between the germline ends. The CDR3 bases are TGCGCCAGCAGCCAGGGACCCCGCCGGGGGAGAATCCAGGGTCCAGATACGCAGTATTTT. Translation: CASSQGPRRGRIQGPDTQYF.

The chain links TRBV10-3 to TRBJ1-1, with D unresolved. V was clipped by 6 bases and J by 3 bases, with 17 bases between them. CDR1 ENHRY and CDR2 SYGVKD come from the germline V gene. The CDR3 totals 15 residues. CDR3 bases: TGTGCCATCAGCCAACTTGATACGGAATACACTGAAGCTTTCTTT. Protein product: CAISQLDTEYTEAFF.